Shown below are 31 T cell receptor beta chains from a single sample sequenced in a study of PD-1 blockade in mismatch repair-deficient tumors. Using immunoSEQ multiplex PCR, the repertoire was profiled, and TCRdb retains in-frame clones only, with some absent. The sample comprises 75,000 to 80,000 clones, around 80% of which are singletons, and roughly 6% rests with the top ten. The specimen comprised peripheral blood, sampled 44 weeks after starting pembrolizumab. All receptors derive from an adult with mismatch repair-deficient cancer.

V gene TRBV6-1 combines with J gene TRBJ1-1; 10 bases line up with TRBD1. Germline-derived CDR1 and CDR2 are MNHNS and SASEGT. J gave up 8 bases and V 5 bases, and 2 bases lay outside the gene matches. This CDR3 is built from 12 residues. Written as DNA, the CDR3 is TGTGCCAGCAGTTGGGACAGGGGCGAAGCTTTCTTT. It translates to CASSWDRGEAFF.

This clone was detected ten times or more. The chain joins TRBV2 to TRBJ2-1; TRBD1 or TRBD2 may be the D gene (5 bases each). Per germline, CDR1 SNHLY and CDR2 FYNNEI. Trimming pared 3 bases from V and 8 bases from J, leaving 23 bases between. This CDR3 comprises 17 residues. CDR3 nucleotides: TGTGCCAGCAGTGACCAATACACCGGGACGACAGACGATGAGCAGTTCTTC. This encodes CASSDQYTGTTDDEQFF.

This clone has only a few counts. This chain connects TRBV10-2 to TRBJ2-7; a possible D gene is TRBD2 (5 bases). Germline loops: CDR1 WSHSY, CDR2 SAAADI. The CDR3 runs 16 residues. The V and J ends lost 3 bases and 3 bases respectively, with 18 bases between them. CDR3 sequence reads: CASSDVTGTILYEQYF. The CDR3 DNA follows: TGCGCCAGCAGTGACGTTACGGGAACGATACTCTACGAGCAGTACTTC.

This rearrangement joins TRBV19 to TRBJ1-2; tentative D call: TRBD1 (6 bases). V was shortened by 5 bases and J by 7 bases, with 20 bases between the two germline ends. The germline CDR1 and CDR2 sequences are LNHDA and SQIVND (reference sequence). CDR3 length equals 15 residues. CDR3 amino acids: CASSGSGGRESGYTF. CDR3 DNA sequence: TGTGCCAGTAGTGGATCGGGGGGCAGGGAGTCTGGCTACACCTTC.

The gene calls are TRBV15 and TRBJ2-1; TRBD2 matches 12 bases. Germline V gene lookup returns CDR1 LNHNV and CDR2 YYDKDF (reference sequence). V lost 0 bases, J lost 9 bases, and 9 bases stayed unmatched. The CDR3 spans 17 residues. The CDR3 sequence: CATSRDRVATSGSEQFF. CDR3 nucleotides: TGTGCCACCAGCAGAGATCGAGTCGCGACTAGCGGGAGTGAGCAGTTCTTC.

The chain carries TRBV27 and TRBJ2-5; 9 bases fit TRBD2. This CDR3 is 15 amino acids long. Germline V lookup: CDR1 MNHEY, CDR2 SMNVEV (reference sequence). With 2 bases clipped from V and 1 base from J, the junction kept 2 bases outside the gene matches. In DNA form, the CDR3 reads TGTGCCAGCAGTTTAGCGGGGGGGGCCCAAGAGACCCAGTACTTC. The encoded protein is CASSLAGGAQETQYF.

The chain links TRBV6-6 to TRBJ1-1; 7 positions match TRBD1. CDR1 is MNHNY and CDR2 is SVGAGI in the germline V gene (reference sequence). V lost 6 bases and J lost 11; bases outside the gene matches: 12. CDR3 size: 13 residues. The CDR3 protein is CASRPRQGMRAFF. DNA for the CDR3: TGTGCCAGCAGGCCTAGACAGGGTATGAGGGCTTTCTTT.

The chain couples TRBV21-1 to TRBJ1-5. TRBV21-1 counts as a pseudogene. The CDR3 is 18 amino acids. In DNA form, the CDR3 reads TGTGCCAGCAGCAAAAGGAGCTTCGGGGAGGGCTGCAATCAGCCCCAGCATTTT. Protein: CASSKRSFGEGCNQPQHF.

The chain employs TRBV18 and TRBJ2-5; 11 bases match TRBD2. The CDR3 is 16 residues long. The germline V gene encodes CDR1 KGHSH and CDR2 LQKENI. Losses at the gene ends were 3 bases for V and 1 base for J; bases not matched to a gene: 4. CDR3 protein: CASSPLTSGAQETQYF. The DNA for the CDR3 is TGTGCCAGCTCACCCCTGACTAGCGGGGCCCAAGAGACCCAGTACTTC.

The chain uses TRBV7-6 and TRBJ2-2, with 7 nucleotides matching TRBD1. Germline-derived CDR1 and CDR2 are SGHVS and FNYEAQ. This CDR3 contains 15 residues. V dropped 5 bases and J dropped 6; count of bases not matched to a gene: 9. The CDR3 protein is CASSRQGVGAGELFF. CDR3 DNA sequence: TGTGCCAGCAGCCGCCAGGGGGTAGGAGCCGGGGAGCTGTTTTTT.

This rearrangement joins TRBV2 to TRBJ1-1, with no clear D. Germline V gives CDR1 SNHLY, CDR2 FYNNEI. Trimming cost V 7 bases and J 1 base, with 16 bases left between them. The CDR3 runs to 15 residues. The CDR3 nucleotides are TGTGCCAGCAATCCCTTCTCTGGAGCGAACACTGAAGCTTTCTTT. The encoded protein is CASNPFSGANTEAFF. The full variable domain, with the rest looked up from reference TRBV2 and TRBJ1-1, is EPEVTQTPSHQVTQMGQEVILRCVPISNHLYFYWYRQILGQKVEFLVSFYNNEISEKSEIFDDQFSVERPDGSNFTLKIRSTKLEDSAMYFCASNPFSGANTEAFFGQGTRLTVV.

The sample holds one count of this clone. This sequence joins TRBV2 and TRBJ1-1, with 9 bases identical to TRBD1. This CDR3 comprises 14 residues. V dropped 5 bases and J dropped 6; count of bases not matched to a gene: 7. Germline-derived CDR1 and CDR2 are SNHLY and FYNNEI. CDR3 sequence (DNA): TGTGCCAGCAGTTCGAACAGGGGGCTCGCTGAAGCTTTCTTT. Translating gives CASSSNRGLAEAFF. Drawing the rest from reference TRBV2 and TRBJ1-1, the complete variable domain is EPEVTQTPSHQVTQMGQEVILRCVPISNHLYFYWYRQILGQKVEFLVSFYNNEISEKSEIFDDQFSVERPDGSNFTLKIRSTKLEDSAMYFCASSSNRGLAEAFFGQGTRLTVV.

This clone was found once. The rearrangement links TRBV19 to TRBJ2-3; D is perhaps TRBD1 (5 bases). V dropped 6 bases and J dropped 3 bases, with 10 bases sitting between them. Germline loops: CDR1 LNHDA, CDR2 SQIVND (reference sequence). The length of the CDR3 is 13 residues. Written as DNA, the CDR3 is TGTGCCAGTAGGACAGTAAAGACAGATACGCAGTATTTT. Translating gives CASRTVKTDTQYF.

The chain has TRBV7-2 and TRBJ1-2; D remains unclear. Between the trimmed V and J ends, which lost 1 base and 4 bases, there was a span of 10 bases. The CDR3 loop spans 14 amino acids. Germline loops: CDR1 SGHTA, CDR2 FQGNSA. CDR3 residues: CASSLGQGSYGYTF. CDR3 in DNA: TGTGCCAGCAGCTTAGGTCAAGGGTCCTATGGCTACACCTTC.

The chain recombines TRBV27 with TRBJ1-4; 10 bases agree with TRBD1. The CDR3 consists of 15 residues. In germline, CDR1 is MNHEY, CDR2 SMNVEV (reference sequence). Trimming took 5 bases from V and 7 from J; bases not matched to a gene: 7. The CDR3 DNA follows: TGTGCCAGCAGTCCCTGGACAGGGGGTATTGAAAAACTGTTTTTT. Its protein product is CASSPWTGGIEKLFF.

This sequence joins TRBV6-1 and TRBJ2-7; no clear D. Between the trimmed V and J ends, which lost 5 bases and 7 bases, there was a span of 12 bases. The CDR3 runs 12 residues. Germline V CDR1 and CDR2: MNHNS, SASEGT. The CDR3 DNA follows: TGTGCCAGCAGTTCACCCCTGCGTGAGCAGTACTTC. This encodes CASSSPLREQYF.

This rearrangement joins TRBV6-5 to TRBJ2-5; D is perhaps TRBD1 (6 bases). The end of the DNA fits TRBJ2-7 better, so the J call may be wrong. The CDR3 is 15 amino acids. Germline lookup yields CDR1 MNHEY and CDR2 SVGAGI. CDR3: CASSYGTTTFYEQYF. The CDR3 DNA sequence: TGTGCCAGCAGTTACGGGACAACGACCTTCTACGAGCAGTACTTC.

This chain joins TRBV10-3 and TRBJ1-2; possible D gene TRBD1, 5 bases. The CDR3 spans 15 residues. The V and J ends lost 7 bases and 5 bases respectively, with 20 bases between them. Germline CDR1 is ENHRY and CDR2 is SYGVKD. The CDR3 nucleotides are TGTGCCATCATCAAGGGACTTAATCAACCTTATGGCTACACCTTC. As protein: CAIIKGLNQPYGYTF.

This clone was detected once. J is TRBJ1-2 and V is TRBV27; D remains unclear. Trimming left V 3 bases short and J 2 bases short, with 16 bases between. CDR1 and CDR2 (germline): MNHEY, SMNVEV (reference sequence). The CDR3 runs 16 residues. The CDR3 sequence is CASSFRPTGGNYGYTF. CDR3 nucleotides: TGTGCCAGCAGTTTTCGACCGACGGGAGGCAACTATGGCTACACCTTC.

The chain uses TRBV5-1 and TRBJ1-2; D gene uncertain. Trimming pared 4 bases from V and 4 bases from J, leaving 14 bases between. The CDR3 covers 14 residues. Germline CDR1 SGHRS, CDR2 YFSETQ. The CDR3 reads CASSPDGRSYGYTF. The CDR3 nucleotides read TGCGCCAGCAGCCCGGACGGACGATCCTATGGCTACACCTTC.

The gene calls are TRBV6-5 and TRBJ2-7, with a tentative D call TRBD2 (5 bases). V lost 6 bases and J 7 bases, leaving 13 bases between the germline ends. The CDR3 sequence is 12 residues long. From germline, CDR1 is MNHEY and CDR2 SVGAGI. The CDR3 spells CASSLRRREQYF. The CDR3 DNA follows: TGTGCCAGCAGCTTAAGGCGGAGGGAGCAGTACTTC.

This CDR3 reads CASSYGQGASPGELFF. The CDR3 DNA follows: TGCGCCAGCAGCTATGGACAGGGGGCTTCGCCCGGGGAGCTGTTTTTT. The chain is built from TRBV5-1 and TRBJ2-2, with TRBD1 identical over 11 bases. Germline CDR1 SGHRS, CDR2 YFSETQ. The V segment lost 3 bases and the J segment 6 bases; nucleotides outside the gene matches: 7. This CDR3 is built from 16 residues.

This sequence joins TRBV7-9 and TRBJ2-1; D is perhaps TRBD1 (5 bases). Germline loops: CDR1 SEHNR, CDR2 FQNEAQ (reference sequence). Trimming shortened V by 4 bases and J by 3 bases, and 7 bases separated the two germline ends. The CDR3 covers 13 residues. The CDR3 bases are TGTGCCAGCAGCTCAGGGCACTACAATGAGCAGTTCTTC. Protein sequence: CASSSGHYNEQFF.

The chain joins TRBV27 to TRBJ2-7; TRBD2 aligns across 10 bases. CDR1 and CDR2 from the germline V gene are MNHEY and SMNVEV (reference sequence). Losses at the gene ends were 5 bases for V and 2 bases for J; bases not matched to a gene: 3. The CDR3 totals 14 residues. DNA of the CDR3: TGTGCCAGCAGTCCTACTAGCGGGACCTACGAGCAGTACTTC. It yields the protein CASSPTSGTYEQYF.

This clone was seen once. The chain employs TRBV2 and TRBJ2-5; D is uncertain. Gene TRBJ2-7 matches the end of the DNA better, so the J call may be wrong. The CDR3 runs 12 residues. Looked up from germline, CDR1 is SNHLY and CDR2 is FYNNEI. CDR3 nucleotides: TGTGCCAGCAGATATGGGGTTATCGAGCAGTACTTC. Amino acid sequence: CASRYGVIEQYF.

The chain uses TRBV10-3 and TRBJ1-2; D gene unclear. CDR3 length: 14 residues. Trimming cost V 2 bases and J 2 bases, with 9 bases left between them. Germline V lookup: CDR1 ENHRY, CDR2 SYGVKD. The chain's CDR3 is CAISEPVKNYGYTF. In DNA form, the CDR3 reads TGTGCCATCAGTGAGCCCGTTAAGAACTATGGCTACACCTTC.

The chain links TRBV13 to TRBJ2-5; 9 nucleotides agree with TRBD2. The germline gives CDR1 PRHDT, CDR2 FYEKMQ (reference sequence). This CDR3 has 15 residues. V dropped 5 bases and J dropped 1; count of bases not matched to a gene: 5. CDR3 DNA sequence: TGTGCCAGCAGCCCGGGACTAGCAGCCCAAGAGACCCAGTACTTC. Encoded protein: CASSPGLAAQETQYF.

The CDR3 coding sequence is TGTGCCACCAGCAGAGCGGGACAGCACACCGGGGAGCTGTTTTTT. It encodes CATSRAGQHTGELFF. This sequence joins TRBV15 and TRBJ2-2, with 7 nucleotides matching TRBD1. The CDR3 is 15 amino acids. The V and J ends lost 1 base and 3 bases, in that order; junction bases with no gene match: 2. Germline V gene lookup returns CDR1 LNHNV and CDR2 YYDKDF (reference sequence). The full variable domain, with the rest looked up from reference TRBV15 and TRBJ2-2, is DAMVIQNPRYQVTQFGKPVTLSCSQTLNHNVMYWYQQKSSQAPKLLFHYYDKDFNNEADTPDNFQSRRPNTSFCFLDIRSPGLGDTAMYLCATSRAGQHTGELFFGEGSRLTVL.

The chain joins TRBV21-1 to TRBJ2-2; the table's D gene call, TRBD1, was not cross checked with the DNA. TRBV21-1 is designated a pseudogene. CDR3 length: 15 residues. The CDR3 protein is CASSKAGTATGELFF. The CDR3 DNA sequence: TGTGCCAGCAGCAAAGCAGGGACAGCCACCGGGGAGCTGTTTTTT.

The chain combines TRBV27 with TRBJ2-1; D is undetermined. The V gene's germline CDR1 is MNHEY and CDR2 SMNVEV (reference sequence). V lost 6 bases, J lost 0 bases, and 15 bases lay in between. The CDR3 consists of 16 residues. This CDR3 is CASRIRGWSSYNEQFF. The CDR3 DNA follows: TGTGCCAGCAGGATCCGCGGTTGGAGCTCCTACAATGAGCAGTTCTTC.

The genes are TRBV6-6 and TRBJ1-1, with 9 nucleotides matching TRBD1. J was trimmed by 5 bases and V by 6 bases; bases with no gene match: 10. Germline V gene sequence: CDR1 MNHNY, CDR2 SVGAGI (reference sequence). The CDR3 has 15 amino acids. In DNA form, the CDR3 reads TGTGCCAGCAGCCCCGGGACAGGGATTAGTACTGAAGCTTTCTTT. Translated, it gives CASSPGTGISTEAFF.